The rows below give T cell receptor beta chains drawn from one sample of a study of radiation and T cells in renal cell carcinoma. Only in-frame clones appear in the TCRdb table, and some are missing; sequencing was by immunoSEQ multiplex PCR. The sample carries some 60,000 clones, roughly four fifths recorded once. The specimen comprised blood, sampled from a patient whose treatment included radiotherapy and nephrectomy. All receptors derive from a man aged 60 to 75 with renal cell carcinoma. The CDR3 runs from the conserved cysteine through the conserved F or W. D genes are given only for firm matches. A row's size may be missing; if present it is once, few, many or a size class.

D gene	V gene	clone size	J gene	CDR3 length	CDR3 DNA	CDR3 protein
.	TRBV5-6	once	TRBJ2-7	16	TGTGCCAGCAGTACGACAGGATTAAGGGCGTCCTACGAGCGGTACTTC	CASSTTGLRASYERYF
.	TRBV6-1	few	TRBJ1-2	12	TGTGCCAGTAGCGACGCTAACTATGGCTACACCTTC	CASSDANYGYTF
TRBD1	TRBV2	.	TRBJ2-5	15	TGTGCCAGCAGAAGCCGGGACAGGGTGCGGGAGACCCAGTACTTC	CASRSRDRVRETQYF
TRBD1	TRBV29-1	.	TRBJ2-7	15	TGCAGCGTTGAACGGCGCGGGACAGGCACCTACGAGCAGTACTTC	CSVERRGTGTYEQYF
.	TRBV14	.	TRBJ2-1	14	TGTGCCAGCAGCCAAGCGGGGAGAGTCCATGAGCAGTTCTTC	CASSQAGRVHEQFF
TRBD2	TRBV7-2	.	TRBJ2-1	16	TGTGCCAGCAAGGTGGTAGCGGGGAGTTCCTACAATGAGCAGTTCTTC	CASKVVAGSSYNEQFF
.	TRBV7-9	.	TRBJ1-1	12	TGTGCCAGCAGCTGGCCCAGCCCAGAAGCTTTCTTT	CASSWPSPEAFF
.	TRBV9	.	TRBJ2-3	14	TGTGCCAGCAGCGTAGTCGGGAGTGGGGATACGCAGTATTTT	CASSVVGSGDTQYF
.	TRBV6-1	.	TRBJ1-3	15	TGTCAAGCAGGAAGTCAGGCGAGCTCTGGAAACACCATATATTTT	CQAGSQASSGNTIYF
.	TRBV5-1	.	TRBJ1-3	18	TGCGCCAGCAGCTTGGGTACTATCCGAGTGCACTCTGGAAACACCATATATTTT	CASSLGTIRVHSGNTIYF
.	TRBV14	few	TRBJ2-3	15	TGTGCCAGCAGCCAAGATGGGACTAGCACAGATACGCAGTATTTT	CASSQDGTSTDTQYF
TRBD2	TRBV27	.	TRBJ2-1	17	TGTGCCAGCAGTTTGCGGCGAGAGCGGGGGGCCTACAATGAGCAGTTCTTC	CASSLRRERGAYNEQFF
.	TRBV7-9	.	TRBJ2-3	16	TGTGCCAGCAGCTTAGCGCCTCAGGGTATTAGAGATACGCAGTATTTT	CASSLAPQGIRDTQYF
.	TRBV18	.	TRBJ1-3	14	TGTGCCAGCTCACCCGAAGGGAACGGAAACACCATATATTTT	CASSPEGNGNTIYF
.	TRBV18	once	TRBJ1-5	14	TGTGCCAGCTCTCCCGGAGGGGGCAATCAGCCCCAGCATTTT	CASSPGGGNQPQHF
.	TRBV5-1	.	TRBJ2-1	12	TGCGCCAGCAGCTTCGGGTTCCATGAGCAGTTCTTC	CASSFGFHEQFF
.	TRBV30	.	TRBJ1-1	15	TGTGCCTGGACCGTAACAGGGCGAGGGCGGACTGAAGCTTTCTTT	CAWTVTGRGRTEAFF
.	TRBV4-3	.	TRBJ1-5	13	TGCGCCAGCAGCCAAGATTTCAATCAGCCCCAGCATTTT	CASSQDFNQPQHF
.	TRBV27	.	TRBJ1-2	15	TGTGCCAGCAGTCCTACCCCGACAGGCAACTATGGCTACACCTTC	CASSPTPTGNYGYTF
TRBD1	TRBV2	.	TRBJ2-7	14	TGTGCCAGCAGTGACGACAGGGGCAGCTACGAGCAGTACTTC	CASSDDRGSYEQYF
.	TRBV5-6	.	TRBJ2-3	13	TGTGCCAGCAGCTTGTCTTCCACAGATACGCAGTATTTT	CASSLSSTDTQYF
TRBD1	TRBV5-4	.	TRBJ1-1	14	TGTGCCAGCAGCTTGGCAGGGGGGAACACTGAAGCTTTCTTT	CASSLAGGNTEAFF
.	TRBV29-1	.	TRBJ1-2	11	TGCAGCGTTCGGACTATGTATGGCTACACCTTC	CSVRTMYGYTF
TRBD1	TRBV27	.	TRBJ2-5	16	TGTGCCAGCAGTCCGGCGGACAGGGGAAAGCAAGAGACCCAGTACTTC	CASSPADRGKQETQYF
.	TRBV6-5	.	TRBJ1-2	14	TGTGCCAGCAGTTACTCACAGGGACACTATGGCTACACCTTC	CASSYSQGHYGYTF
.	TRBV5-6	.	TRBJ2-1	15	TGTGCCAGCAGCTTGGTTTTACTCTCCTACAATGAGCAGTTCTTC	CASSLVLLSYNEQFF